This T cell receptor (beta chain) was sequenced in a study of T cells after yellow fever vaccination. Points on this clonotype: Its antigen is still unknown.

Study-wide points: Re-detected after boosting: most primary clones, 95% to 98% of CD4 and about 85% of CD8. CD4 and CD8 compartments shared a small share of clonotypes.

As TCR cDNA was made by 5'RACE template switching, a universal primer site and UMIs were added. Each CDR3 protein is one row after TCRdb ran MiXCR on the 5' RACE reads. Of about 400,000 distinct CDR3 sequences listed, more than 5.5% are singletons. This specimen was PBMCs, taken 5 days after the yellow fever booster vaccination. This clonotype originated in a man aged 25 to 40 who received the YFV17D yellow fever vaccine.

This CDR3 is CASSQGGELFF. The CDR3, as DNA: TGTGCCAGCAGCCAGGGCGGGGAGCTGTTTTTT. The genes are TRBV7-2 and TRBJ2-2; D perhaps matches TRBD1 (5 bases). The V gene's germline CDR1 is SGHTA and CDR2 FQGNSA. This CDR3 is built from 11 residues. Deletions cut 5 bases from V and 7 bases from J, with 5 bases between. The complete variable domain, with remaining parts taken from reference TRBV7-2 and TRBJ2-2, reads GAGVSQSPSNKVTEKGKDVELRCDPISGHTALYWYRQSLGQGLEFLIYFQGNSAPDKSGLPSDRFSAERTGGSVSTLTIQRTQQEDSAVYLCASSQGGELFFGEGSRLTVL.